This record concerns one T cell receptor beta chain sequence. The data were obtained in a study of blood T cell repertoires in COVID-19. V lost 3 bases and J 5 bases, leaving 10 bases between the germline ends. Germline CDR1 KGHDR, CDR2 SFDVKD. This CDR3 spans 14 amino acids. TCRdb's table, derived via immunoSEQ multiplex PCR, lists solely in-frame clones and lacks some. The repertoire holds 50,000 to 70,000 clones, with 65% to 85% as singletons. This receptor was identified in a man aged 55 to 69 with acute or convalescent COVID-19. The sample comprised peripheral blood. The rearrangement joins TRBV24-1 to TRBJ2-1; perhaps TRBD2 as D (5 bases). As DNA, the CDR3 is TGTGCCACCAGTGATCCCCCCGGGAACAATGAGCAGTTCTTC. Its protein is CATSDPPGNNEQFF.